This T cell receptor (beta chain) was profiled in a study of T cells in localized non-small cell lung cancer. Whole-study results and caveats: Exceeding tumor, uninvolved adjacent lung had the highest T cell clonality. Adjacent lung exhibited a median of about 50 among the 100 most abundant tumor clones.

This table comes from immunoSEQ multiplex PCR, and its TCRdb copy is limited to in-frame clones, with some not included. The table has tens of thousands of clones, 81% seen once. This clone occurred once. Its antigen is unknown. The sequencing here drew on peripheral blood mononuclear cells, taken before any cancer treatment. The receptor was isolated from a man aged 35 to 69 with stage III lung adenocarcinoma.

The DNA of the CDR3 is TGTGCCAGCAGCTTGCCCCTGAACACTGAAGCTTTCTTT. It yields the protein CASSLPLNTEAFF. The rearrangement links TRBV7-9 to TRBJ1-1; the D is unclear. The CDR3 runs to 13 residues. Germline V gene data show CDR1 as SEHNR and CDR2 as FQNEAQ (reference sequence). V was cut by 3 bases and J by 0 bases, with 5 bases left in between.